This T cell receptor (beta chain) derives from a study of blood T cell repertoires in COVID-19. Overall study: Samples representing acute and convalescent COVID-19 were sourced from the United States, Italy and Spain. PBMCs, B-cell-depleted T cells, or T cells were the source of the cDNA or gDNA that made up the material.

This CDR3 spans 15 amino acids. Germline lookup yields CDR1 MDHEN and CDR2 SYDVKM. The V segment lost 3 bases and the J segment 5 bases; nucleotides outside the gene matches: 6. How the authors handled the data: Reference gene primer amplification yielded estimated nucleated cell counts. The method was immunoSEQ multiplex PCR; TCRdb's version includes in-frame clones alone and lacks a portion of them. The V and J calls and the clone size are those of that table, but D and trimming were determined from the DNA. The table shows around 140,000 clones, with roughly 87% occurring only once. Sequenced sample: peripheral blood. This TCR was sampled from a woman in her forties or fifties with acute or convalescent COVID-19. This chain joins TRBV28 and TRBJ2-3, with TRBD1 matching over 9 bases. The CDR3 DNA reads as TGTGCCAGCAGTTTGACAGGGGGTGGGGGAGATACGCAGTATTTT. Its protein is CASSLTGGGGDTQYF.